The T cell receptor beta chain described here comes from a study of PD-1 blockade in mismatch repair-deficient tumors. Study at large: Patients had more than ten mismatch repair-deficient cancer types, all previously treated and progressing.

The CDR3 contains 13 residues. The V and J ends lost 8 bases and 0 bases, in that order; junction bases with no gene match: 4. Germline CDR1 MGHDK, CDR2 SYGVNS. TCRdb keeps only in-frame clones here, not all; method: immunoSEQ multiplex PCR. The data hold 60,000 to 70,000 clones, with around 89% observed a single time. Study results and caveats: After pembrolizumab, tumor-resident clones rose rapidly, then generally contracted before radiologic responses.

On this clone: Its antigen is as yet unknown.

The TCR comes from an adult with mismatch repair-deficient cancer. The rearrangement uses TRBV25-1 and TRBJ2-7, with TRBD2 identical over 7 bases. Source: peripheral blood, taken 52 weeks after starting pembrolizumab. This chain's CDR3 is CASGEGSSYEQYF. CDR3 DNA: TGTGCCAGCGGGGAGGGTAGCTCCTACGAGCAGTACTTC.